One TCR beta chain is described in this entry. Time point in this sample: patch test 1, 2 weeks after DPC sensitization. Treatment described: therapeutic diphenylcyclopropenone sensitization with weekly scalp DPC. TCRdb passed the RACE reads through MiXCR, listing each CDR3 protein once. The sample holds tens of thousands of distinct CDR3 sequences, approximately 29% seen once. This entry belongs to a study of human T cells and chemical hapten exposure. Across the whole study: 2% DPC applied to an approximately 2 cm by approximately 2 cm arm area sensitized donors. Patients had diphenylcyclopropenone applied to the scalp weekly throughout the approximately 25-week study. DPC 0.01% went on the upper back by patch test, with reading at 6 days. There were per-sample TCR yield variations, arising mainly from small pooled library volume differences.

The sequenced sample was whole blood, obtained in connection with sensitization to the hapten diphenylcyclopropenone (DPC). The clonotype originates from a middle-aged man with alopecia areata. Some clones in this sample may be carry-over from other donors' samples.

The CDR3 region has the DNA TGTGCCAGCAGTATAGCGCCAAGCTCCTACAATGAGCAGTTCTTC. It is translated as CASSIAPSSYNEQFF. The J gene is TRBJ2-1, the V gene TRBV28, with D tentatively TRBD2 (5 bases). The CDR3 is 15 amino acids. The germline gives CDR1 MDHEN, CDR2 SYDVKM. Trimming pared 5 bases from V and 0 bases from J, leaving 11 bases between.